Listed here is a single TCR beta chain. No cognate antigen has been identified for it. The input lacks base qualities; no much larger clone sits a single base away. The entire isolated RNA was reverse transcribed using the High Capacity cDNA Reverse Transcription Kit, and thus expressed TCRB transcripts were sequenced. Deep immunoSEQ sequencing was performed on naive, central memory and regulatory T cell samples, with an average of about 3.6 million total reads per sample. Sorted cells were lysed in RLT buffer and RNA was extracted with DNase-treated RNeasy Micro or Mini kits, depending on cell number. To prevent cross-contamination, every cell subset was processed on its own, while patient and healthy donor samples were processed together. The immunoSEQ multiplex PCR was used to amplify TCRB sequences from cDNA, generating 87-bp fragments that spanned the CDR3 region. Sequencing of the amplicons was done on the Illumina HiSeq platform. As for the authors' bioinformatics: Synthetic template baselines were used to correct PCR bias computationally, reads within Hamming distance 2 were collapsed, and singletons that could not be merged were discarded. Reads were aligned against IMGT so that V, D and J genes, CDR3 length and insertions or deletions at six rearrangement sites could be assigned. Clonotype counts were normalized to sorted cell number within each subset before computing true diversity and Gini coefficients with the tcR R package. Repertoire sharing was quantified using the overlap coefficient calculated on TCRB nucleotide sequences. Out-of-frame TCRB sequences from naive cells were analyzed to stand in for the pre-selection repertoire. The clones in this table, taken by TCRdb from immuneACCESS, are in-frame only. Not every clone is retained; where verified, under half of the shortfall comes from an unresolved V gene, and the cause of the rest is unknown. That table furnishes V, J and clone size, whereas the DNA furnished D and trimming. The sample profile shows over 650,000 clones; over 11% of them were found once. Together, the top ten hold less than 0.04% of the sample.

A single peripheral blood draw of around 0.11 L on average was collected from each donor into heparinised tubes. Naive, central memory, regulatory and stem cell-like memory CD4+ T cells were sorted on a BD FACSAria II using a panel including CD45RO, CCR7, CD25, CD127, CD95 and CD27. Purity was above 95% for every sorted population. PBMCs were separated immediately by Lymphoprep density gradient centrifugation and were stained directly, without being cultured. To minimize batch effects, samples were stained and sorted in pairs, one healthy donor with one patient per experiment. This sample is drawn from a study of beta chain features in type 1 diabetes (dated by TCRdb to 2016 to 2019). A note on the overall study: Mean age, gender distribution, total cell number and subset yield were not different between patients and healthy donors. A total of 107,917,701 sorted cells were examined across all samples, and a strong correlation was observed between cell number per subset and RNA yield. The study compared TCRB repertoires of sorted circulating CD4+ T cell subsets between recently diagnosed type 1 diabetes patients and matched healthy donors. Regulatory and stem cell-like memory subsets were obtained from only 8 patients and roughly 8 healthy donors, while naive and central memory subsets were obtained from all 30 or so donors.

General conclusions and limits of the study: PCR might favor shorter templates, but patient and control samples were amplified and corrected together, so any skew would affect both groups equally. Type 1 diabetes patients showed a moderate but significant shortening of TCRB CDR3 length in all four CD4+ subsets. Because cDNA was sequenced instead of genomic DNA, highly expressing activated cells could be over-represented, though the groups showed no difference in activation or CD3 levels. Because the HLA sub-analyses included only small numbers of individuals, any influence of HLA type on TCRB rearrangement was left unresolved. Naive, central memory and regulatory TCRB repertoires appeared more similar among patients than among healthy donors. At VDJ recombination sites, patients with type 1 diabetes made fewer insertions and deleted more nucleotides, a pattern implying thymic rearrangement abnormalities.

The source is a man younger than 35 with type 1 diabetes. Source material: naive CD4+ T cells from blood. Reading the label with the study, this specimen's cell subset or site is: true naive CD4+ T cells.

The bases read TGTGCCAGCAGCTCAGGGGGCGAGGCGGGAGAGACCCAGTACTTC. This translates into CASSSGGEAGETQYF. This receptor chain uses TRBV7-9 and TRBJ2-5; TRBD1 matches 8 bases in the middle. Measured from the cysteine to the phenylalanine, the CDR3 is 15 residues long. Only the CDR3 portion is preserved as DNA: 45 bases, with reading frame beginning at the first base. Via the germline V gene (reference sequence), CDR1 is SEHNR and CDR2 FQNEAQ. Germline trimming amounts to 4 bases on V and 4 bases on J, with 8 as the count of junction bases outside the gene matches.